These 25 T cell receptor beta chains originate from one sample sequenced in a study of T cell responses to AZD1222 COVID-19 vaccine. The assay was immunoSEQ multiplex PCR, and TCRdb's table has in-frame clones only and misses some. Here the sample spans roughly 180,000 clones, roughly nine tenths being singletons. The sample was peripheral blood, taken on day 0 of AZD1222 vaccination. The receptors here all came from an adult in good health.

V and J are TRBV9 and TRBJ1-1; weak D call: TRBD1 (5 bases). V dropped 6 bases and J dropped 3 bases, with 15 bases sitting between them. The CDR3 consists of 14 residues. Germline CDR1 reads SGDLS; CDR2 reads YYNGEE. The CDR3 coding sequence is TGTGCCAGCACCCTATCACCGGGGGACACTGAAGCTTTCTTT. Protein: CASTLSPGDTEAFF.

The J gene is TRBJ1-1, the V gene TRBV7-8; possible D gene TRBD1, 5 bases. CDR1 and CDR2 (germline): SGHVS, FQNEAQ. The CDR3 spans 13 residues. V was trimmed by 3 bases and J by 8 bases, leaving 13 bases between them. This CDR3 is CASSFLQGVEAFF. Here the CDR3 DNA reads TGTGCCAGCAGCTTTTTGCAGGGTGTGGAAGCTTTCTTT.

V usage is TRBV5-8 and J usage is TRBJ2-2, with D unclear. V was cut by 0 bases and J by 6 bases, with 9 bases left in between. Germline CDR1 reads SGHTS; CDR2 reads YDEGEE. CDR3 length: 14 residues. CDR3 amino acids: CASSLGPESGELFF. The CDR3 DNA follows: TGTGCCAGCAGCTTGGGCCCTGAATCCGGGGAGCTGTTTTTT.

The chain carries TRBV19 and TRBJ2-7, with TRBD2 matching over 13 bases. CDR1 is LNHDA, CDR2 SQIVND, per germline (reference sequence). CDR3 length: 15 residues. J lost 3 bases, V lost 9 bases, and 8 bases had no gene match. The DNA for the CDR3 is TGTGCCAGACCCGGGACTAGCGGGGCCAACTACGAGCAGTACTTC. Protein: CARPGTSGANYEQYF.

The rearrangement joins TRBV2 to TRBJ1-1; TRBD1 might be the D (6 bases). The germline CDR1 and CDR2 sequences are SNHLY and FYNNEI. The CDR3 runs 14 residues. V lost 5 bases, J lost 5 bases, and 15 bases lay in between. The CDR3 DNA reads TGTGCCAGCAGTAGCTCCCGGGGGCAAACTGAAGCTTTCTTT. It encodes CASSSSRGQTEAFF.

The gene calls are TRBV11-2 and TRBJ1-2; 7 bases are a match to TRBD1. V lost 2 bases to trimming and J lost 6 bases; unmatched junction nucleotides: 9. Germline V gene sequence: CDR1 SGHAT, CDR2 FQNNGV. CDR3 length: 15 residues. CDR3 protein: CASSLWRTGGDGYTF. The CDR3 DNA reads TGTGCCAGCAGCTTATGGCGGACAGGAGGGGATGGCTACACCTTC.

The V and J genes are TRBV19 and TRBJ2-7, with 8 bases identical to TRBD1. After removal of 7 bases from V and 1 base from J, the junction contained 9 bases not matched to a gene. CDR1 and CDR2 (germline): LNHDA, SQIVND (reference sequence). This CDR3 has 15 amino acids. CDR3 region: CASIPDRGASYEQYF. The CDR3, as DNA: TGTGCCAGTATTCCCGACAGGGGAGCTTCCTACGAGCAGTACTTC.

The V and J genes are TRBV10-3 and TRBJ1-6; TRBD1 agrees at 7 bases. Looked up from germline, CDR1 is ENHRY and CDR2 is SYGVKD. This CDR3 has 15 amino acids. V was clipped by 10 bases and J by 7 bases; unmatched bases: 13. The CDR3 nucleotides read TGTGCCACCAGGGGGGGAGGCGAACCAAATTCACCCCTCCACTTT. Protein product: CATRGGGEPNSPLHF.

This clone came up a few times. The rearrangement joins TRBV7-2 to TRBJ1-6; D gene unclear. The V and J ends lost 1 base and 7 bases respectively, with 11 bases between them. The germline CDR1 and CDR2 sequences are SGHTA and FQGNSA. The CDR3 spans 15 residues. DNA for the CDR3: TGTGCCAGCAGCTTAGAATCCGGGGTCAATTCACCCCTCCACTTT. Encoded protein: CASSLESGVNSPLHF.

The chain carries TRBV6-1 and TRBJ1-2; tentative D call: TRBD1 (5 bases). The CDR3 covers 15 residues. The germline gives CDR1 MNHNS, CDR2 SASEGT. The V gene lost 1 base and the J gene lost 4 bases, with 13 bases spanning the gap. The CDR3 DNA reads TGTGCCAGCAGTGAAGGTCCGGGACTGTTCTATGGCTACACCTTC. It is translated as CASSEGPGLFYGYTF.

This clone was observed once. The J gene is TRBJ1-2, the V gene TRBV5-1, with 7 positions matching TRBD1. This CDR3 spans 13 amino acids. Germline CDR1 reads SGHRS; CDR2 reads YFSETQ. Losses at the gene ends were 4 bases for V and 5 bases for J; bases not matched to a gene: 5. In DNA, the CDR3 is TGCGCCAGCAGCGTCCCGGGACAGTATGGCTACACCTTC. Protein product: CASSVPGQYGYTF. Full variable domain (rest looked up from reference TRBV5-1 and TRBJ1-2): KAGVTQTPRYLIKTRGQQVTLSCSPISGHRSVSWYQQTPGQGLQFLFEYFSETQRNKGNFPGRFSGRQFSNSRSEMNVSTLELGDSALYLCASSVPGQYGYTFGSGTRLTVV.

The genes are TRBV19 and TRBJ2-7, with 9 bases lining up with TRBD2. Germline V gene sequence: CDR1 LNHDA, CDR2 SQIVND (reference sequence). The length of the CDR3 is 13 residues. Trimming cost V 7 bases and J 5 bases; bases outside gene matches: 6. The CDR3 spells CASTGTSRNEQYF. The CDR3, as DNA: TGTGCCAGTACCGGGACTAGCCGCAACGAGCAGTACTTC.

V and J are TRBV6-6 and TRBJ2-7; 8 nucleotides agree with TRBD1. There are 14 residues in the CDR3. Germline values: CDR1 MNHNY, CDR2 SVGAGI (reference sequence). V lost 5 bases, J lost 7 bases, and 10 bases stayed unmatched. CDR3: CASSKTGASKEQYF. The CDR3 coding sequence is TGTGCCAGCAGTAAGACAGGGGCCTCGAAGGAGCAGTACTTC.

This chain uses TRBV23-1 with TRBJ1-2; 10 bases align to TRBD1. TRBV23-1 is noted as an ORF with a role that remains uncertain. CDR3 length equals 13 residues. Germline trimming cut 7 bases from V and 5 bases from J; bases unmatched to any gene: 4. This CDR3 reads CASIPGQGYGYTF. DNA of the CDR3: TGCGCCAGCATACCGGGACAGGGGTATGGCTACACCTTC.

The rearrangement joins TRBV6-6 to TRBJ1-1; 9 nucleotides match TRBD1. In germline, CDR1 is MNHNY, CDR2 SVGAGI (reference sequence). V trimming: 5 bases; J trimming: 3 bases; junction bases outside the gene matches: 10. This CDR3 is built from 16 residues. This CDR3 reads CASSKPGQGEDTEAFF. The DNA of the CDR3 is TGTGCCAGCAGTAAACCGGGACAGGGAGAGGACACTGAAGCTTTCTTT.

The chain employs TRBV9 and TRBJ2-1; D gene uncertain. Germline values: CDR1 SGDLS, CDR2 YYNGEE. V was clipped by 0 bases and J by 3 bases, with 4 bases between them. The CDR3 has 13 residues. As DNA, the CDR3 is TGTGCCAGCAGCGTAGGAGACTACAATGAGCAGTTCTTC. It codes for CASSVGDYNEQFF.

To note about this clone: This CDR3 is also generated by other DNA sequences in the sample. The rearrangement joins TRBV3-1 (or the pseudogene TRBV3-2) to TRBJ2-7, with a possible D match to TRBD1 (5 bases). CDR1 is LGHDT, CDR2 YNNKEL, per germline (reference sequence). Between the trimmed V and J ends, which lost 4 bases and 1 base, there was a span of 5 bases. The CDR3 length is 12 residues. The CDR3 sequence is CASSPGSYEQYF. For the CDR3, the DNA is TGTGCCAGCAGCCCAGGGTCCTACGAGCAGTACTTC.

The table lists this clone with a count of one. The CDR3 bases are TGTGCCAGCAGCTTAACCGAGGGAGACTATGGCTACACCTTC. Its protein is CASSLTEGDYGYTF. This chain connects TRBV5-6 to TRBJ1-2; D is uncertain. This CDR3 is 14 amino acids long. Germline loops: CDR1 SGHDT, CDR2 YYEEEE. Trimming cost V 2 bases and J 3 bases, with 11 bases left between them.

The rearrangement joins TRBV19 to TRBJ2-2, with D perhaps TRBD1 (6 bases). The CDR3 has 15 amino acids. Looked up from germline, CDR1 is LNHDA and CDR2 is SQIVND (reference sequence). V was trimmed by 5 bases and J by 7 bases, leaving 17 bases between them. The CDR3 is CASSQGRGWFGELFF. CDR3 bases: TGTGCCAGTAGTCAGGGCAGGGGTTGGTTCGGGGAGCTGTTTTTT. Variable domain in full (rest from reference TRBV19 and TRBJ2-2): DGGITQSPKYLFRKEGQNVTLSCEQNLNHDAMYWYRQDPGQGLRLIYYSQIVNDFQKGDIAEGYSVSREKKESFPLTVTSAQKNPTAFYLCASSQGRGWFGELFFGEGSRLTVL.

The chain combines TRBV4-3 with TRBJ1-6, with D unresolved. Looked up from germline, CDR1 is LGHNA and CDR2 is YSLEER. V was pared by 0 bases and J by 10 bases, with 13 bases between. The CDR3 has 15 amino acids. In nucleotides, the CDR3 is TGCGCCAGCAGCCAAGATAGAGGACTTCGATCACCCCTCCACTTT. This encodes CASSQDRGLRSPLHF.

The genes are TRBV3-1 (or the pseudogene TRBV3-2) and TRBJ1-1; the D is unclear. The germline V gene encodes CDR1 LGHDT and CDR2 YNNKEL (reference sequence). The CDR3 sequence is 14 residues long. Trimming left V 0 bases short and J 3 bases short, with 8 bases between. This CDR3 reads CASSQDVRYTEAFF. CDR3 DNA sequence: TGTGCCAGCAGCCAAGATGTGAGATACACTGAAGCTTTCTTT.

V is TRBV9 and J is TRBJ2-3; D unclear. The ends were cut back, 7 bases at V and 0 bases at J, with 12 bases in the middle. This CDR3 comprises 14 residues. CDR1 and CDR2 from the germline V gene are SGDLS and YYNGEE. The CDR3, as DNA: TGTGCCAGCTCCCCGGCTGAGAGCACAGATACGCAGTATTTT. It specifies CASSPAESTDTQYF.

In DNA form, the CDR3 reads TGTGCCAGCAGCCCGTTCGGGTCGGCCGGGGAGCTGTTTTTT. This encodes CASSPFGSAGELFF. The chain carries TRBV7-2 and TRBJ2-2; D is ambiguous. The germline CDR1 and CDR2 sequences are SGHTA and FQGNSA. V lost 5 bases and J lost 6, with 13 bases in between. CDR3 size: 14 residues.

This chain connects TRBV7-9 to TRBJ1-6, with a tentative D call TRBD1 (6 bases). V lost 3 bases to trimming and J lost 7 bases, with 19 bases between them. Germline CDR1 reads SEHNR; CDR2 reads FQNEAQ (reference sequence). The CDR3 runs 17 residues. Here the CDR3 reads CASSLRAPGQGNSPLHF. The CDR3 nucleotides are TGTGCCAGCAGCTTGAGGGCGCCGGGACAAGGGAATTCACCCCTCCACTTT.

The J gene is TRBJ2-3, the V gene TRBV5-5, with 9 bases that match TRBD2. Germline V gene data show CDR1 as SGHKS and CDR2 as YYEKEE (reference sequence). This CDR3 has 15 amino acids. J gave up 3 bases and V 2 bases, and 4 bases lay outside the gene matches. The CDR3 region has the DNA TGTGCCAGCAGCTTTCTAGCGGGAAATACAGATACGCAGTATTTT. Its translation is CASSFLAGNTDTQYF.